This T cell receptor (beta chain) was recorded in a study of blood T cell repertoires in COVID-19. Across the study: Acute and convalescent COVID-19 specimens originated in the United States, Italy and Spain. PBMCs, B-cell-depleted T cells, or T cells provided the cDNA or gDNA that made up the material.

Per the original data handling: By means of reference gene primer amplification, nucleated cell counts were estimated. The data were produced by immunoSEQ multiplex PCR, yet TCRdb's version contains in-frame clones alone and is incomplete. That table furnishes V, J and clone size, whereas the DNA furnished D and trimming. The table shows about 230,000 clones, with approximately 87% occurring only once. The germline V gene encodes CDR1 LGHDT and CDR2 YNNKEL (reference sequence). The CDR3 extends over 14 amino acids. The V end was cut by 3 bases, the J end by 5 bases, with 10 bases between. The genes are TRBV3-1 (or the pseudogene TRBV3-2) and TRBJ2-2, with a possible D match to TRBD2 (5 bases). Source material: peripheral blood. The TCR was taken from a woman between 65 and 79 years old with active or convalescent COVID-19. CDR3: CASSHARETGELFF. CDR3 sequence (DNA): TGTGCCAGCAGCCATGCCCGGGAAACCGGGGAGCTGTTTTTT.